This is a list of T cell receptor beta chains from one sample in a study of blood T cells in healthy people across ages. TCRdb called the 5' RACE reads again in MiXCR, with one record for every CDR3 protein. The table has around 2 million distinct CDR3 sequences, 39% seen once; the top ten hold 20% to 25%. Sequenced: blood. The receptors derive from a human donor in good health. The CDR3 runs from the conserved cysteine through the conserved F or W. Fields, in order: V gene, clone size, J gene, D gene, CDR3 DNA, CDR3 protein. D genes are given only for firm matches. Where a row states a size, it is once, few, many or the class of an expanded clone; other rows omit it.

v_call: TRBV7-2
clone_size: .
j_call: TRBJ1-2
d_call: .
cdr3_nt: TGTGCCAGCAGCTTAGTACAGGAAGCTAACTATGGCTACACCTTC
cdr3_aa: CASSLVQEANYGYTF

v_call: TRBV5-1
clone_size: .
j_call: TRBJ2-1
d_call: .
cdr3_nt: TGCGCCAGCAGCTTGCAGGTAGATTACGGCGCCCAGTTCTTC
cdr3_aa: CASSLQVDYGAQFF

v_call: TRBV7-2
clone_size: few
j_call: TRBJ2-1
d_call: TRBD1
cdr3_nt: TGTGCCAGCAGCGCCTGGGACAGGGAGACTGAGCAGTTCTTC
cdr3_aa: CASSAWDRETEQFF

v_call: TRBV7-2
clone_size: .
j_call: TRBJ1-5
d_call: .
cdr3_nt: TGTGCCAGCAGCAACTCTGGGACTGCTCAGCCCCAGCATTTT
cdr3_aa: CASSNSGTAQPQHF

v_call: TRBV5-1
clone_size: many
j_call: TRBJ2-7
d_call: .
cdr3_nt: TGCGCCAGCAGCTTGGCCCAGGGAATCGAGTACTTC
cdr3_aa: CASSLAQGIEYF

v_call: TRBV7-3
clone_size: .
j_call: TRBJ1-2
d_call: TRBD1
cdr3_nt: TGTGCCAGCAGCTCCGACAGGGGGCAGGGTGGCTACACCTTC
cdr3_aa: CASSSDRGQGGYTF

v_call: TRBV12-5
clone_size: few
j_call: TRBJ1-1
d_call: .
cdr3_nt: TGTGCTAGTGGTTTGGGGACTGAAGCTTTCTTT
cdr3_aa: CASGLGTEAFF

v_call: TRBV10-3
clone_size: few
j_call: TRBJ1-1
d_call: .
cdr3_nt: TGTGCCATCTCCGGCGAATTTGAAGCTTTCTTT
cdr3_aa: CAISGEFEAFF

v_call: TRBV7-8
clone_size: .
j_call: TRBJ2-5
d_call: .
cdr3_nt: TGTGCCAGCAGCTTAAGTCTGAGTATGCAGTACTTC
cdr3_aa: CASSLSLSMQYF

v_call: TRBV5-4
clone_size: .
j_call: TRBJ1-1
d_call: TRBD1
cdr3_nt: TGTGCCAGCAGCCCGGCTGAAAGGGGGCTCACGGCGAACACTGAAGCTTTCTTT
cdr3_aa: CASSPAERGLTANTEAFF

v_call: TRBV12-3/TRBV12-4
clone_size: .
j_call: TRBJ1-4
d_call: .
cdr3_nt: TGTGCCAGCTCCCCCTTTGGGCACGGCTATAATGAAAAACTGTTTTTT
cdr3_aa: CASSPFGHGYNEKLFF

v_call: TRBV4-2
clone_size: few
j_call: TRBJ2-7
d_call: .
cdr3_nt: TGTGCCAGCAGCCAAGAAGGCTCGGGGAAAGATTACGAGCAGTACTTC
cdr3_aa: CASSQEGSGKDYEQYF

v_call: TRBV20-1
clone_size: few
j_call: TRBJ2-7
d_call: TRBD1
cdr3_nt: TGCAGTGCGAACTCGGGACAGGGGGGGATATACGAGCAGTACTTC
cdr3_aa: CSANSGQGGIYEQYF

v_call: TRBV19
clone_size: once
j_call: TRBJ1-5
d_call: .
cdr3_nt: TGTGCCAGTAGTCCACGACATGGGCGGCCGCAGCCCCAGCATTTT
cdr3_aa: CASSPRHGRPQPQHF

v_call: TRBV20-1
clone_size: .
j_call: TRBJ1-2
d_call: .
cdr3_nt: TGCAGTGCTTTAGCTTATGGCTACACCTTC
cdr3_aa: CSALAYGYTF

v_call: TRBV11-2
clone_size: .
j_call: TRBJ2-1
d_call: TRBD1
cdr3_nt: TGTGCCAGCAGCTTAGATGCAGGGGGCAGTGAGCAGTTCTTC
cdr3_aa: CASSLDAGGSEQFF

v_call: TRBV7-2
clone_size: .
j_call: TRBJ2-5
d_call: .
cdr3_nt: TGTGCCAGCAGCTTAGGTCGCAGCATGCAGTACTTC
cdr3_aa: CASSLGRSMQYF

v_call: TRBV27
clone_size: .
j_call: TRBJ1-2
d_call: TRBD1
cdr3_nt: TGTGCCAGCAGTTTGACAGGGGGCGCGAGTGGCTACACCTTC
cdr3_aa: CASSLTGGASGYTF

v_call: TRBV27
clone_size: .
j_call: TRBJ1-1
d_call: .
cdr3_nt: TGTGCCAGCAGTTTATCTGTCACGAACACTGAAGCTTTCTTT
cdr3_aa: CASSLSVTNTEAFF

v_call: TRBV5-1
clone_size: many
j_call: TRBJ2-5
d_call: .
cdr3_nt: TGCGCCAGCAGCTTGAACGGACAAGCAGAGACCCAGTACTTC
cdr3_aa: CASSLNGQAETQYF

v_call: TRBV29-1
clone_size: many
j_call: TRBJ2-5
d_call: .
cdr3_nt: TGCAGCGCTAACAGGTTACGGGGAGAGACCCAGTACTTC
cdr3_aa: CSANRLRGETQYF

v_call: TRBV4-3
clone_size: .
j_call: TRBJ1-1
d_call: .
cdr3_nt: TGCGCCAGCAGCCAACACCTAGGACTAAGCACTGAAGCTTTCTTT
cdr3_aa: CASSQHLGLSTEAFF

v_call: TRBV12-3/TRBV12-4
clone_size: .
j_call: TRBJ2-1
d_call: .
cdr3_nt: TGTGCCAGCAGTTCCACAGGGCCCTTTTTCGGTGAGCAGTTCTTC
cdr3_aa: CASSSTGPFFGEQFF

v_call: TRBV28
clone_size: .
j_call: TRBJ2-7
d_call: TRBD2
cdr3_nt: TGTGCCAGCAGTCAGACTAGCGGGGGGTGGTACGAGCAGTACTTC
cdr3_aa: CASSQTSGGWYEQYF

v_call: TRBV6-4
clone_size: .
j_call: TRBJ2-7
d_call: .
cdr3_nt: TGTGCCAGCAAAAACAGTCGGTACGAGCAGTACTTC
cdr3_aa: CASKNSRYEQYF

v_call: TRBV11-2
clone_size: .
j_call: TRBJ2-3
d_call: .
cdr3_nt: TGTGCCAGCAGCACGGGGGACACCTACACAGATACGCAGTATTTT
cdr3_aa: CASSTGDTYTDTQYF

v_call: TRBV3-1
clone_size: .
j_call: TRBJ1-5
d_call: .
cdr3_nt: TGTGCCAGCAGCCAAGTTGAGCGGGAGGATCAGCCCCAGCATTTT
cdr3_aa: CASSQVEREDQPQHF

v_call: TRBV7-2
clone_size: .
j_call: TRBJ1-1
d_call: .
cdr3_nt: TGTGCCAGCAGCTATCAGACAGGAAACACTGAAGCTTTCTTT
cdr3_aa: CASSYQTGNTEAFF

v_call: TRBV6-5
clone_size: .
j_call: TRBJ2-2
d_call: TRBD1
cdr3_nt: TGTGCCAGCAGTTACCAAACAGGGGGCACCGGGGAGCTGTTTTTT
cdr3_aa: CASSYQTGGTGELFF

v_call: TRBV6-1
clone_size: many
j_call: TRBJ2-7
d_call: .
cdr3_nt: TGTGCCAGCAGCCGTCCCTCCTACGAGCAGTACTTC
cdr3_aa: CASSRPSYEQYF

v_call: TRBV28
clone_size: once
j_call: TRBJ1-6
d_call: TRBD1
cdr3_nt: TGTACCAGCAGACCCGAGGGGGCTGGGGCGACCGGAGAGTCACCCCTCCACTTT
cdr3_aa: CTSRPEGAGATGESPLHF

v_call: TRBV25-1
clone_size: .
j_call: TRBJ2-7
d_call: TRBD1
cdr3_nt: TGTGCCAGCAGTGACCGAACAGGGGGCGTAGGGTCCTACGAGCAGTACTTC
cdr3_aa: CASSDRTGGVGSYEQYF

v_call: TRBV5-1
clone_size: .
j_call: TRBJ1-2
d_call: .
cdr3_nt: TGCGCCAGAACTAGCGGGGACAAGCTCAACTATGGCTACACCTTC
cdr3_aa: CARTSGDKLNYGYTF

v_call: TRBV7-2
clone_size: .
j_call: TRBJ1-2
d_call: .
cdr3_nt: TGTGCCAGCAGCTTAGCCCCCAGGGCAGGGTGGTTTGGCTACACCTTC
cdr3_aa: CASSLAPRAGWFGYTF

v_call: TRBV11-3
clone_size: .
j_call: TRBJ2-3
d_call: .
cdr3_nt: TGTGCCAGCAGCCCAAGACCAGGGACGACAGATACGCAGTATTTT
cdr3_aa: CASSPRPGTTDTQYF

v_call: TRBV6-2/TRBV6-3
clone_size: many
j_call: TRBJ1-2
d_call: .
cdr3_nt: TGTGCCAGCAGAACACCCAACTATGGCTACACCTTC
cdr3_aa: CASRTPNYGYTF

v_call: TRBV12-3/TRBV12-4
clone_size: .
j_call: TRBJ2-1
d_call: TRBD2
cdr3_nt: TGTGCCAGCAGGCCCAAGCGGGGGGAGGGCGGCAATGAGCAGTTCTTC
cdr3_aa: CASRPKRGEGGNEQFF

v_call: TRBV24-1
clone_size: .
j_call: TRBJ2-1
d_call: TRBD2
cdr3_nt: TGTGCCACCAGTGACCCAATAGCGGGGGTCCACAATGAGCAGTTCTTC
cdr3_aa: CATSDPIAGVHNEQFF

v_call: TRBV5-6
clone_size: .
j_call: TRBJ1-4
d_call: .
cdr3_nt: TGTGCCAGCAGCCCAGGGTGGGGTGAAAAACTGTTTTTT
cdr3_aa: CASSPGWGEKLFF

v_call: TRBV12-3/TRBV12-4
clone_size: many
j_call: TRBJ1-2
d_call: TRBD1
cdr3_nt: TGTGCCAGCAGCTTGCAGGGGGGCTATGGCTACACCTTC
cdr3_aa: CASSLQGGYGYTF

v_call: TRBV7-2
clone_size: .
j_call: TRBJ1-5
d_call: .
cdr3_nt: TGTGCCAGCAGCCTACAGGGTTATGGCAATCAGCCCCAGCATTTT
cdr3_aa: CASSLQGYGNQPQHF

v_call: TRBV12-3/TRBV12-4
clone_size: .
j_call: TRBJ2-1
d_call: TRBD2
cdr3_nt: TGTGCCAGCAGTTTCGGGACTAGCGGGGGTCGGTCCTACAATGAGCAGTTCTTC
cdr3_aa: CASSFGTSGGRSYNEQFF

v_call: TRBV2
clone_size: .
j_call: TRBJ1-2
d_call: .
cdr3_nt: TGTGCCAGCAGGGGGGTTTTAACTGGTGGCTACACCTTC
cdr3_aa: CASRGVLTGGYTF

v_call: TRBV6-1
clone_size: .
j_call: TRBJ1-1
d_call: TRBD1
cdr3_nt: TGTGCCAGCAGTGATCCAAGGACAGGGGGCATCACTGAAGCTTTCTTT
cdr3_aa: CASSDPRTGGITEAFF

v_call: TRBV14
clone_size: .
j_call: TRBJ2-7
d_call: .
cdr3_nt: TGTGCCAGCAGCATAATGGGGGGGCCCTACGAGCAGTACTTC
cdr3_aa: CASSIMGGPYEQYF

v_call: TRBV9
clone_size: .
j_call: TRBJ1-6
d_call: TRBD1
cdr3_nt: TGTGCCAGCAGCGGACAGGGGCCACCCCTCCACTTT
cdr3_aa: CASSGQGPPLHF

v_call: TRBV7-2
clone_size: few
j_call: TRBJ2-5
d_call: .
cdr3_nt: TGTGCCAGCAGCTTCGGGACCCCATCGGGGCAGTACTTC
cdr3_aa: CASSFGTPSGQYF